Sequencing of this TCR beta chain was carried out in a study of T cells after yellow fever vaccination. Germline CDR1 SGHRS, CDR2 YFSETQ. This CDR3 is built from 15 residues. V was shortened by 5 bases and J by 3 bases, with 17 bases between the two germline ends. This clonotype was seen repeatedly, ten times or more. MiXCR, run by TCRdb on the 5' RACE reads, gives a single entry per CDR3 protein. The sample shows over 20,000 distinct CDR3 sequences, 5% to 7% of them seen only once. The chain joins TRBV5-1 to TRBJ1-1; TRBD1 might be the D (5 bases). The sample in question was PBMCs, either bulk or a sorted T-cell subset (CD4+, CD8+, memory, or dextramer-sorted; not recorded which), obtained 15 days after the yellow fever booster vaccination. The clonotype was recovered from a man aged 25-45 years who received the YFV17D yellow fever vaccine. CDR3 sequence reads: CASSRQPGADTEAFF. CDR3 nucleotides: TGCGCCAGCAGTCGGCAGCCCGGGGCGGACACTGAAGCTTTCTTT.